The next 4 T cell receptor beta chains were all read from a single sample in a study of T cells after yellow fever vaccination. TCRdb itself ran the 5' RACE reads through MiXCR, one entry per CDR3 protein. The sample lists under 90,000 distinct CDR3 sequences, approximately 7% occurring once. Sequencing used CD8+ T cells sorted from PBMCs, obtained roughly 45 days after the first yellow fever vaccination. The receptor source for this set is a man aged 18 to 30 who received the YFV17D yellow fever vaccine.

This clonotype was recorded at least ten times. The gene calls are TRBV9 and TRBJ2-3; 14 nucleotides agree with TRBD2. Germline CDR1 reads SGDLS; CDR2 reads YYNGEE. CDR3 size: 16 residues. The V segment lost 2 bases and the J segment 3 bases; nucleotides outside the gene matches: 2. The CDR3 DNA sequence: TGTGCCAGCAGCGTCGGGACTAGCGGGGGTACAGATACGCAGTATTTT. Protein product: CASSVGTSGGTDTQYF.

V gene TRBV18 combines with J gene TRBJ1-3; D call uncertain. CDR1 is KGHSH, CDR2 LQKENI, per germline. CDR3 size: 15 residues. Trimming shortened V by 3 bases and J by 0 bases, and 9 bases separated the two germline ends. CDR3 DNA sequence: TGTGCCAGCTCACCCATAGGAGACTCTGGAAACACCATATATTTT. Translated, it gives CASSPIGDSGNTIYF.

This clonotype has at least ten counts. The genes are TRBV20-1 and TRBJ1-1; D remains unclear. The CDR3 is 13 residues long. CDR1 and CDR2 from the germline V gene are DFQATT and SNEGSKA (reference sequence). The ends were cut back, 7 bases at V and 1 base at J, with 13 bases in the middle. The CDR3 reads CSVNVGANTEAFF. CDR3 nucleotide sequence: TGCAGTGTGAATGTGGGCGCGAACACTGAAGCTTTCTTT.

This clonotype was recorded at least ten times. CDR3 in amino acids: CASSELYLTGDEQFF. CDR3 bases: TGTGCCAGCAGTGAATTGTACCTTACCGGCGATGAGCAGTTCTTC. V is TRBV6-1 and J is TRBJ2-1; D is unresolved. The germline gives CDR1 MNHNS, CDR2 SASEGT. The CDR3 has 15 amino acids. The V gene lost 2 bases and the J gene lost 8 bases, with 16 bases spanning the gap.